These T cell receptor beta chains were read from a single sample in a study of T-cell reconstitution after alpha-beta-depleted transplantation in children. TCRdb fed the PCR reads into MiXCR, producing one record per CDR3 protein. The data hold about 240,000 distinct CDR3 sequences, with about a quarter observed a single time. Source: PBMCs, taken before TCRalphabeta/CD19-depleted stem cell transplant. The receptors here all came from a girl aged 2 to 10 with Fanconi anemia, due to receive a stem cell transplant. CDR3s include the opening cysteine and the closing phenylalanine or tryptophan. Each record gives: CDR3 DNA, CDR3 protein, D gene, V gene, clone size, J gene. The D gene is left open where the match is weak. The listing skips clone size in some rows; elsewhere it reads once, few, many or a size class.

DNA: TGTGCCAGCAGTACAGGGGGTTTCTCCTACGAGCAGTACTTC; CDR3: CASSTGGFSYEQYF; D: TRBD1; V: TRBV28; size: NA; J: TRBJ2-7
DNA: TGTGCCAGCAGTTACTCGCCAGGGCTAGCCGAGTACGAGCAGTACTTC; CDR3: CASSYSPGLAEYEQYF; D: NA; V: TRBV6-7; size: many; J: TRBJ2-7
DNA: TGTGCCAGCAGTTACTCCCTCAGGGACAGGGGATCATACTGGGACGAGCAGTACTTC; CDR3: CASSYSLRDRGSYWDEQYF; D: TRBD1; V: TRBV6-5; size: NA; J: TRBJ2-7
DNA: TGCAGCGTCCAGGGACTAGCGGACACAGATACGCAGTATTTT; CDR3: CSVQGLADTDTQYF; D: TRBD2; V: TRBV29-1; size: NA; J: TRBJ2-3
DNA: TGCAGCGTTGCCAGGGGTAGCAATCAGCCCCAGCATTTT; CDR3: CSVARGSNQPQHF; D: NA; V: TRBV29-1; size: many; J: TRBJ1-5
DNA: TGTGCCAGCAGCCAGGAGCCGACAGGGGCCTACAATGAGCAGTTCTTC; CDR3: CASSQEPTGAYNEQFF; D: TRBD1; V: TRBV4-2; size: many; J: TRBJ2-1
DNA: TGCAGTGCTAGCAATAACGGGGGGCAGTCGTACAATGAGCAGTTCTTC; CDR3: CSASNNGGQSYNEQFF; D: NA; V: TRBV20-1; size: NA; J: TRBJ2-1
DNA: TGCAGCGTTGTCGCACTAGCGGGGCTCCCGAGCACAGATACGCAGTATTTT; CDR3: CSVVALAGLPSTDTQYF; D: TRBD2; V: TRBV29-1; size: many; J: TRBJ2-3
DNA: TGCGCCAGCAGCTTGTATGGGACGGAATTTTCTGGGGCCAACGTCCTGACTTTC; CDR3: CASSLYGTEFSGANVLTF; D: NA; V: TRBV5-1; size: NA; J: TRBJ2-6
DNA: TGTGCCAGCAGCCCGTCAGGCCCGAACACCGGGGAGCTGTTTTTT; CDR3: CASSPSGPNTGELFF; D: NA; V: TRBV7-2; size: NA; J: TRBJ2-2
DNA: TGTGCCAGCAGCGATTGGATCCTTTTAGCGGGAGAACGGGGCAATGAGCAGTTCTTC; CDR3: CASSDWILLAGERGNEQFF; D: TRBD2; V: TRBV7-9; size: many; J: TRBJ2-1
DNA: TGTGCCAGCAGCCAAGATAGCAGCGGAAGGAGAGGGACTGAAGCTTTCTTT; CDR3: CASSQDSSGRRGTEAFF; D: NA; V: TRBV4-2; size: many; J: TRBJ1-1
DNA: TGTGCCAGCTGCAGGGCTAGCGGCTACGAGCAGTACTTC; CDR3: CASCRASGYEQYF; D: NA; V: TRBV21-1; size: NA; J: TRBJ2-7
DNA: TGCAGTGCTTCAGCGGGGGGCTACGAGCAGTACTTC; CDR3: CSASAGGYEQYF; D: TRBD2; V: TRBV20-1; size: many; J: TRBJ2-7
DNA: TGTGCCAGCAGCGTAGGGGGATCAACTAATGAAAAACTGTTTTTT; CDR3: CASSVGGSTNEKLFF; D: NA; V: TRBV9; size: NA; J: TRBJ1-4
DNA: TGCAGCGCTTTCTCTGGGGCCAACGTCCTGACTTTC; CDR3: CSAFSGANVLTF; D: NA; V: TRBV29-1; size: many; J: TRBJ2-6
DNA: TGCGCCAGCAGCTTGGTGAATGAAGCTTTCTTT; CDR3: CASSLVNEAFF; D: NA; V: TRBV5-1; size: NA; J: TRBJ1-1